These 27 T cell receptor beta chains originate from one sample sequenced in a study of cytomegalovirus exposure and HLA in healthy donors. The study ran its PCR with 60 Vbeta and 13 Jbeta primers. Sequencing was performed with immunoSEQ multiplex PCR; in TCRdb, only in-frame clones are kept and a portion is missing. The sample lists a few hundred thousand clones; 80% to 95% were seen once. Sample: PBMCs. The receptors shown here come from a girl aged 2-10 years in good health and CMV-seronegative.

The CDR3 sequence: CASNTGQGANEQFF. CDR3 nucleotide sequence: TGTGCCAGCAACACGGGACAGGGCGCCAATGAGCAGTTCTTC. The chain is built from TRBV6-1 and TRBJ2-1; 9 nucleotides match TRBD1. J was trimmed by 6 bases and V by 7 bases; bases with no gene match: 7. CDR3 length: 14 residues. The germline gives CDR1 MNHNS, CDR2 SASEGT.

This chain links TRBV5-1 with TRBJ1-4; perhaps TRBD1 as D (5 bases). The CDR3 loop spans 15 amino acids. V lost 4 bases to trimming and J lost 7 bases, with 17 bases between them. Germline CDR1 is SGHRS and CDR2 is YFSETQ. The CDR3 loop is CASSTNGGRGEKLFF. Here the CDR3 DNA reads TGCGCCAGCAGCACGAACGGGGGTAGGGGTGAAAAACTGTTTTTT. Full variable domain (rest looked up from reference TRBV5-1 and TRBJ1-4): KAGVTQTPRYLIKTRGQQVTLSCSPISGHRSVSWYQQTPGQGLQFLFEYFSETQRNKGNFPGRFSGRQFSNSRSEMNVSTLELGDSALYLCASSTNGGRGEKLFFGSGTQLSVL.

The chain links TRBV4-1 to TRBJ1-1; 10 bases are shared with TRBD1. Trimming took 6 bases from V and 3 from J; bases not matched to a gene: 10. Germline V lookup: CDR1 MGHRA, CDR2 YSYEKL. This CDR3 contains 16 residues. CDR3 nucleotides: TGCGCCAGCAGACCCGAGACAGGGGGCTTGGACACTGAAGCTTTCTTT. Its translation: CASRPETGGLDTEAFF.

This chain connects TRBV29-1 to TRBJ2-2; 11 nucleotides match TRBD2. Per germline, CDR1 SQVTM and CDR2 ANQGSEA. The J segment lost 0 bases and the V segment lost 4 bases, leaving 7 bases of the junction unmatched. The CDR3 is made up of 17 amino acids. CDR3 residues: CSVVRLAGGTNTGELFF. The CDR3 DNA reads TGCAGCGTTGTTCGGCTAGCGGGGGGAACGAACACCGGGGAGCTGTTTTTT.

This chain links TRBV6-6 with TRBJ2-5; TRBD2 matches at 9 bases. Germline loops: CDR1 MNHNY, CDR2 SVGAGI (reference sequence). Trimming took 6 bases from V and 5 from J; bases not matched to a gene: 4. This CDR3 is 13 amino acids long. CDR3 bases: TGTGCCAGCAGGTGGGCGGGGGGGGAGACCCAGTACTTC. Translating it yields CASRWAGGETQYF.

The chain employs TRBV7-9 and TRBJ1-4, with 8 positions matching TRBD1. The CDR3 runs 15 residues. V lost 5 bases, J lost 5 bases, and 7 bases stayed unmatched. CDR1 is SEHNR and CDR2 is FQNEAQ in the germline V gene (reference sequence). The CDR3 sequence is CASSPTGGGNEKLFF. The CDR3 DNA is TGTGCCAGCAGCCCTACAGGGGGAGGCAATGAAAAACTGTTTTTT.

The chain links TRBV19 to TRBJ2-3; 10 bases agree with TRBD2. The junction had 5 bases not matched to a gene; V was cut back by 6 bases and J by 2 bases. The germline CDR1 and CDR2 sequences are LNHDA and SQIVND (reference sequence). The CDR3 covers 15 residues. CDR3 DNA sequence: TGTGCCAGTAGCACTCTAGCGGGGGTCACAGATACGCAGTATTTT. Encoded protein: CASSTLAGVTDTQYF.

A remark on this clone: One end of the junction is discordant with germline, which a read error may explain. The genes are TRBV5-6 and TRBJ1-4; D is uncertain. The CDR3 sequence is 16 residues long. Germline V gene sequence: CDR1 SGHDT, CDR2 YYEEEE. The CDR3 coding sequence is TGTGCCAGCAGCTCAGCTATAGACACGCCCAACGAAAAACTGGTTTTT. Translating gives CASSSAIDTPNEKLVF.

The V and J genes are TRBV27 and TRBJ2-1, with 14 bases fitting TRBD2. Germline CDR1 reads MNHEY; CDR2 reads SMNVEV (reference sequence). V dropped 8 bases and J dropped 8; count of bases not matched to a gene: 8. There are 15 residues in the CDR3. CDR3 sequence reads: CASGETSGRAHEQFF. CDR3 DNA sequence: TGTGCCAGCGGGGAGACTAGCGGGAGGGCACATGAGCAGTTCTTC.

The CDR3: CASSDSGRARDEQYF. CDR3 DNA: TGCGCCAGCAGCGATAGCGGGAGGGCCAGGGACGAGCAGTACTTC. This chain joins TRBV5-1 and TRBJ2-7; 11 nucleotides line up with TRBD2. CDR1 is SGHRS, CDR2 YFSETQ, per germline. The CDR3 covers 15 residues. The J segment lost 5 bases and the V segment lost 4 bases, leaving 8 bases of the junction unmatched.

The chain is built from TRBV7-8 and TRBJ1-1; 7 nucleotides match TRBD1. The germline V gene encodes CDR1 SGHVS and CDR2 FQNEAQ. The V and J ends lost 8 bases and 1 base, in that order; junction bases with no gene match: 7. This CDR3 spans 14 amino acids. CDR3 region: CASGGQTTNTEAFF. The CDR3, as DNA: TGTGCCAGCGGGGGACAGACTACGAACACTGAAGCTTTCTTT.

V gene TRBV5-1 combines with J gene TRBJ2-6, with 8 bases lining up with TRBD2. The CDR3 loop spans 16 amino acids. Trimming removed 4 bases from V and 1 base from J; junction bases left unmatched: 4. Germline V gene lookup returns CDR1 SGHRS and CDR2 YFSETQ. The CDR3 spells CASSPGGGSGANVLTF. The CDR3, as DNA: TGCGCCAGCAGCCCGGGAGGGGGATCTGGGGCCAACGTCCTGACTTTC.

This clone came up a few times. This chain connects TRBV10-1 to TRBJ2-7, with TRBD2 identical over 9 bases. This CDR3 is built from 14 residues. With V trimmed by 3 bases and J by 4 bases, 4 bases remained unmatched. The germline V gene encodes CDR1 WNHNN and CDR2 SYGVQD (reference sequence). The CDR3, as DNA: TGCGCCAGCAGTGAACGGACTAGCGCTTACGAGCAGTACTTC. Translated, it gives CASSERTSAYEQYF.

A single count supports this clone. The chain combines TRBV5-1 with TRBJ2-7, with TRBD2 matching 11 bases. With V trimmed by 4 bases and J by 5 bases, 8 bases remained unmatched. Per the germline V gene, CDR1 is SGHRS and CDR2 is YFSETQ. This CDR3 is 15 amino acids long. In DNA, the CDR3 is TGCGCCAGCAGCCGTAGCGGGGGGGCTTGGAACGAGCAGTACTTC. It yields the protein CASSRSGGAWNEQYF.

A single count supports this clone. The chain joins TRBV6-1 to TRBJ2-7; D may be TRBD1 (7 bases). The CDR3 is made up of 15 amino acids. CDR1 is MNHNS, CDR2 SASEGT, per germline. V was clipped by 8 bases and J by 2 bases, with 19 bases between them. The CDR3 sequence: CASRRTGGGAYEQYF. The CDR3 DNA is TGTGCCAGCCGACGGACAGGCGGAGGGGCCTACGAGCAGTACTTC.

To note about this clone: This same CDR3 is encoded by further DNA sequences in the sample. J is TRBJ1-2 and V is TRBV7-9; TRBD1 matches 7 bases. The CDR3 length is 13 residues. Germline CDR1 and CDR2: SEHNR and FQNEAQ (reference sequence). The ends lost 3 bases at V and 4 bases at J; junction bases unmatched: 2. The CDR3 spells CASSLAGGYGYTF. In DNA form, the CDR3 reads TGTGCCAGCAGCTTGGCAGGGGGCTATGGCTACACCTTC. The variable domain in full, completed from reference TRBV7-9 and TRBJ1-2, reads DTGVSQNPRHKITKRGQNVTFRCDPISEHNRLYWYRQTLGQGPEFLTYFQNEAQLEKSRLLSDRFSAERPKGSFSTLEIQRTEQGDSAMYLCASSLAGGYGYTFGSGTRLTVV.

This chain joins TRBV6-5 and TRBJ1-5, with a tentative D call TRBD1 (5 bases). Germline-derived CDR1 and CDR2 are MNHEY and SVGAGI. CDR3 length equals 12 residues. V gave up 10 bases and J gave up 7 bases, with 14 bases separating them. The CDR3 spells CAISGDWQPQHF. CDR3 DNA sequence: TGTGCCATTTCTGGGGACTGGCAGCCCCAGCATTTT.

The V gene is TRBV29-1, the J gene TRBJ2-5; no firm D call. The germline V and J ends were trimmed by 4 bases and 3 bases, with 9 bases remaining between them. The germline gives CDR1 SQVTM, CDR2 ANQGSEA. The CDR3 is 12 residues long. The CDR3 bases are TGCAGCGTTGCACAGTCTAAAGAGACCCAGTACTTC. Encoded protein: CSVAQSKETQYF.

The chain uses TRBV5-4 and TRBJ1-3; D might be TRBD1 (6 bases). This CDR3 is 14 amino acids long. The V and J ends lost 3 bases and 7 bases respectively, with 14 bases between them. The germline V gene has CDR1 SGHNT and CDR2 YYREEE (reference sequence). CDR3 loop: CASSSGQPGNTIYF. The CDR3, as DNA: TGTGCCAGCAGCTCAGGACAGCCAGGCAACACCATATATTTT. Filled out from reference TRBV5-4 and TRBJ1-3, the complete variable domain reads ETGVTQSPTHLIKTRGQQVTLRCSSQSGHNTVSWYQQALGQGPQFIFQYYREEENGRGNFPPRFSGLQFPNYSSELNVNALELDDSALYLCASSSGQPGNTIYFGEGSWLTVV.

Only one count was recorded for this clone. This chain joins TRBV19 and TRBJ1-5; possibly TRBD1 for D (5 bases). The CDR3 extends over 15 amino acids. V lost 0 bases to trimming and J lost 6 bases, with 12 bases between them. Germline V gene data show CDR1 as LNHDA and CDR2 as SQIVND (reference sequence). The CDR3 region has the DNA TGTGCCAGTAGTATAGAGAGGCAGGGATCTCAGCCCCAGCATTTT. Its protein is CASSIERQGSQPQHF.

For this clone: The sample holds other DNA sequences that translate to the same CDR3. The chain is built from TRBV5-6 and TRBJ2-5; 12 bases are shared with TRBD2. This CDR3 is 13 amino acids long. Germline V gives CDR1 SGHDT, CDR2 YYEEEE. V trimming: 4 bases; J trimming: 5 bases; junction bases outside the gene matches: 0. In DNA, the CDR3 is TGTGCCAGCAGCCTAGCGGGAGGGGAGACCCAGTACTTC. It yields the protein CASSLAGGETQYF.

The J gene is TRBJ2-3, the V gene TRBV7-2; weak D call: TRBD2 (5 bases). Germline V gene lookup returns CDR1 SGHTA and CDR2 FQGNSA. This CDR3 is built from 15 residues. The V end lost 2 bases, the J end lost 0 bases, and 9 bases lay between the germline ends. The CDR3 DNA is TGTGCCAGCAGCTTATTCTGGACTAGCACAGATACGCAGTATTTT. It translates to CASSLFWTSTDTQYF.

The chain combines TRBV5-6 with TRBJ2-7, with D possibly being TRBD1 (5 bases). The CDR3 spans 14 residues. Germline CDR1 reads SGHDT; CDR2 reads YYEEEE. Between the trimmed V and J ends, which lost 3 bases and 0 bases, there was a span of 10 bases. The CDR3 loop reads CASSSTGGSYEQYF. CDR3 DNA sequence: TGTGCCAGCAGCTCAACAGGCGGCTCCTACGAGCAGTACTTC.

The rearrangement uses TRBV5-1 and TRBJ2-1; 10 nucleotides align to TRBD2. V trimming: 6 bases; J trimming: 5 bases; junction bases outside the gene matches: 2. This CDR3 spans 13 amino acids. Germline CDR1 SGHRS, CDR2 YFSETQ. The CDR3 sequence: CASNGLADNEQFF. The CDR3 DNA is TGCGCCAGCAACGGACTAGCGGACAATGAGCAGTTCTTC.

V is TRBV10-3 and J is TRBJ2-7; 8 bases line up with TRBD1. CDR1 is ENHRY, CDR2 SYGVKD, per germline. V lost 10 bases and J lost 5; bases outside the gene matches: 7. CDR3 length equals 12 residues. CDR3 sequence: CATDRGKNEQYF. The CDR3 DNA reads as TGTGCCACTGACAGGGGTAAAAACGAGCAGTACTTC.

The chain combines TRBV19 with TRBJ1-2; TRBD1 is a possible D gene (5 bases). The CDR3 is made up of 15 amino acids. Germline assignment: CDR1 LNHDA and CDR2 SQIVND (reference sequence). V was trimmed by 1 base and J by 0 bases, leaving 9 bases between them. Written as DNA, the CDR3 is TGTGCCAGTAGTATAGTCGACAGTACTAACTATGGCTACACCTTC. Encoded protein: CASSIVDSTNYGYTF.

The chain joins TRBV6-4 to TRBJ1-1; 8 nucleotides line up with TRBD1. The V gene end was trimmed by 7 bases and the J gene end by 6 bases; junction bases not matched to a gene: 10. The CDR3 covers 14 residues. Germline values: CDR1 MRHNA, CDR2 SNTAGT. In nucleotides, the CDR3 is TGTGCCAGCAATAGGGGAGACAGGGGCCCTGAAGCTTTCTTT. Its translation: CASNRGDRGPEAFF.